The rows below give T cell receptor beta chains drawn from one sample of a study of PD-L1 blockade in urothelial cancer. Libraries were prepared by immunoSEQ multiplex PCR; TCRdb keeps only in-frame clonotypes and omits some of them. The sample includes some 76,000 clones, approximately 88% of them seen just once. Sequences were derived from PBMCs, sampled around atezolizumab (anti-PD-L1) treatment. The receptors were gathered from a man aged 55 to 70 with urothelial cancer. Both conserved end residues are trimmed from each CDR3. D genes are given only for firm matches.

V	D	J	CDR3
TRBV27	.	TRBJ2-1	ASGNRAYNEQF
TRBV7-2	.	TRBJ1-5	ASSLISAQAQH
TRBV6-5	.	TRBJ2-1	ASSYAGLRGEQF
TRBV4-3	TRBD2	TRBJ2-3	ASSQDTRTSGRSTQY
TRBV5-1	TRBD2	TRBJ2-1	ASSLDPSGGAAEQF
TRBV6-6	.	TRBJ1-2	ASEKGGGYT
TRBV6-1	.	TRBJ1-6	ASSDSGGTSPLH
TRBV18	.	TRBJ1-5	ASSSSVSGDKPQH
TRBV27	TRBD1	TRBJ1-1	ASSQETGQGLTEAF
TRBV28	TRBD1	TRBJ1-2	ASRPRQGAYGYT
TRBV29-1	.	TRBJ2-1	SAGLYNEQF
TRBV25-1	TRBD1	TRBJ2-3	ASSEPRTGSDTQY
TRBV10-3	.	TRBJ2-7	AISEPGQSSYEQY
TRBV2	TRBD1	TRBJ2-1	ASRPDYRGEQF
TRBV6-6	.	TRBJ2-2	ASSPPGANTGELF
TRBV2	TRBD1	TRBJ2-3	ASSEQDRVVGTDTQY
TRBV12-5	.	TRBJ1-2	ASAMTENYGYT
TRBV5-1	.	TRBJ2-7	ASSLEGVPNYEQY
TRBV20-1	.	TRBJ1-2	SASGRNGYT
TRBV2	.	TRBJ2-5	ASSETVTQY
TRBV30	TRBD2	TRBJ2-1	AWIEGSGAYNEQF
TRBV5-1	.	TRBJ2-1	ASSSDWSSYNEQF